The clone carrying this T cell receptor (beta chain) was seen just once. The source of the sample is a study of blood T cell repertoires in COVID-19. For the study at large: Samples came from the United States, Italy and Spain, spanning acute and convalescent COVID-19. From T cells, B-cell-depleted T cells, or PBMCs came the material, which was cDNA or gDNA.

Seattle patients were enrolled while actively infected and followed longitudinally. As handled by the study authors: By means of reference gene primer amplification, nucleated cell counts were estimated. Repertoires were generated with immunoSEQ multiplex PCR, while TCRdb's copy carries only in-frame clones and drops some. Clonal size and the V and J genes are those of that table, whereas D and trimming came from the DNA. Among approximately 300,000 clones listed, roughly 80% were seen once. The CDR3 is 17 amino acids. Unmatched junction bases numbered 12, after V lost 1 base and J lost 6 bases. Germline-derived CDR1 and CDR2 are LGHNA and YSLEER.

Sequences were obtained from peripheral blood. The chain recombines TRBV4-3 with TRBJ1-2; 9 bases agree with TRBD1. The origin of this receptor is a person between 70 and 80 years old with COVID-19, enrolled during active disease. The CDR3 reads CASSQAAVGTGPNGYTF. The CDR3 DNA reads as TGCGCCAGCAGCCAAGCCGCCGTCGGGACAGGGCCGAATGGCTACACCTTC.